Below are 9 T cell receptor beta chains sequenced from a single sample in a study of shared clonotypes between healthy human individuals (dated by TCRdb to 2018 to 2020). Library generation was performed with the immunoSEQ multiplex PCR assay. Sourced from immuneACCESS, this table was stored by TCRdb with only in-frame sequences that have V and J called. A share of the clones is absent; for the studies checked, an unresolved V gene accounts for under half, and the remainder has no known explanation. This sample gives some 2,000,000 clones in total; under 97% of them show up just once. Roughly 0.13% of the sample is taken by the ten largest. Sequenced sample: naive CD4+ T cells sorted from blood. The sample's cell subset or site label, decoded: CD45RA+ positively selected. These receptors all stem from a man aged 18 to 30 in good health.

The chain employs TRBV7-9 and TRBJ1-4; D unclear. Per germline, CDR1 SEHNR and CDR2 FQNEAQ (reference sequence). V was trimmed by 5 bases and J by 0 bases, leaving 19 bases between them. The CDR3 sequence is 18 residues long. This CDR3 is CASSLNIHPTATNEKLFF. The DNA of the CDR3 is TGTGCCAGCAGCCTTAATATCCACCCGACTGCAACTAATGAAAAACTGTTTTTT.

The chain employs TRBV28 and TRBJ1-1; 7 bases map to TRBD1. V shed 5 bases and J 4 bases; nucleotides not matched to a gene: 10. This CDR3 comprises 15 residues. Germline V CDR1 and CDR2: MDHEN, SYDVKM. CDR3 in DNA: TGTGCCAGCAGTCCTGAGGGACAGCCTCGCACTGAAGCTTTCTTT. The encoded protein is CASSPEGQPRTEAFF. Full variable domain (missing parts from reference TRBV28 and TRBJ1-1): DVKVTQSSRYLVKRTGEKVFLECVQDMDHENMFWYRQDPGLGLRLIYFSYDVKMKEKGDIPEGYSVSREKKERFSLILESASTNQTSMYLCASSPEGQPRTEAFFGQGTRLTVV.

The chain joins TRBV6-6 to TRBJ1-4; the D is unclear. CDR3 length equals 15 residues. Germline-derived CDR1 and CDR2 are MNHNY and SVGAGI (reference sequence). The V end was cut by 1 base, the J end by 3 bases, with 9 bases between. The CDR3 DNA is TGTGCCAGCAGTTACTATCGAGCAGCTAATGAAAAACTGTTTTTT. Residues: CASSYYRAANEKLFF.

This chain uses TRBV7-2 with TRBJ1-3; no reliable D call. Looked up from germline, CDR1 is SGHTA and CDR2 is FQGNSA. This CDR3 comprises 20 residues. The V end was cut by 0 bases, the J end by 2 bases, with 23 bases between. The CDR3 is CASSLAPSPFGAGAGNTIYF. The CDR3 DNA reads as TGTGCCAGCAGCTTAGCCCCGTCCCCTTTCGGTGCGGGAGCTGGAAACACCATATATTTT.

This chain links TRBV5-4 with TRBJ1-2; 8 bases are shared with TRBD1. V lost 0 bases and J lost 8; bases outside the gene matches: 12. The CDR3 contains 16 residues. Germline CDR1 is SGHNT and CDR2 is YYREEE (reference sequence). CDR3 DNA: TGTGCCAGCAGCTTGGGGACAGGGATCTCTCGTATGGGCTACACCTTC. This translates into CASSLGTGISRMGYTF.

V gene TRBV7-3 combines with J gene TRBJ1-2; 7 bases line up with TRBD1. After removal of 0 bases from V and 0 bases from J, the junction contained 1 base not matched to a gene. This CDR3 is built from 15 residues. The germline gives CDR1 SGHTA, CDR2 FQGTGA. Here the CDR3 reads CASSLTGTANYGYTF. In DNA, the CDR3 is TGTGCCAGCAGCTTAACTGGGACAGCTAACTATGGCTACACCTTC.

The chain uses TRBV7-2 and TRBJ1-5; the D gene is possibly TRBD1 (5 bases). Trimming took 3 bases from V and 2 from J, leaving 14 bases between them. The CDR3 is 16 amino acids. Germline CDR1 and CDR2: SGHTA and FQGNSA. In nucleotides, the CDR3 is TGTGCCAGCAGCTTGACAGAGCCAAGGGGCAATCAGCCCCAGCATTTT. Its protein product is CASSLTEPRGNQPQHF.

This clone was recorded a few times. The gene calls are TRBV7-9 and TRBJ1-6; D is possibly TRBD1 (6 bases). Germline CDR1 SEHNR, CDR2 FQNEAQ (reference sequence). Trimming cost V 2 bases and J 11 bases, with 13 bases left between them. The CDR3 runs to 14 residues. The CDR3 here is CASSLPGGLPPLHF. The CDR3 DNA reads TGTGCCAGCAGCTTACCGGGGGGCCTACCACCCCTCCACTTT. Complete variable domain (other parts from reference TRBV7-9 and TRBJ1-6): DTGVSQNPRHKITKRGQNVTFRCDPISEHNRLYWYRQTLGQGPEFLTYFQNEAQLEKSRLLSDRFSAERPKGSFSTLEIQRTEQGDSAMYLCASSLPGGLPPLHFGNGTRLTVT.

The chain carries TRBV7-2 and TRBJ1-6; the D is unclear. CDR1 and CDR2 from the germline V gene are SGHTA and FQGNSA. The V end was cut by 5 bases, the J end by 8 bases, with 16 bases between. The CDR3 contains 15 residues. CDR3 sequence (DNA): TGTGCCAGCAGCGCGTTCCGGGTCCTCGATTCACCCCTCCACTTT. Its protein is CASSAFRVLDSPLHF. The variable domain in full, completed from reference TRBV7-2 and TRBJ1-6, reads GAGVSQSPSNKVTEKGKDVELRCDPISGHTALYWYRQSLGQGLEFLIYFQGNSAPDKSGLPSDRFSAERTGGSVSTLTIQRTQQEDSAVYLCASSAFRVLDSPLHFGNGTRLTVT.